This TCR beta chain is from a study of human T cells and chemical hapten exposure. TCRdb fed the RACE reads into MiXCR, producing one record per CDR3 protein. The sample has over 35,000 distinct CDR3 sequences; 8.5% to 10% are singletons. Time point specified: patch test 2, 6 weeks after DPC sensitization. Treatment noted: therapeutic diphenylcyclopropenone sensitization with weekly scalp DPC. This CDR3 contains 14 residues. V shed 4 bases, J shed 5 bases, and the junction held 5 bases outside the gene matches. Germline assignment: CDR1 LGHDT and CDR2 YNNKEL (reference sequence). The receptor comes from a woman in her 40s with alopecia areata. Some clones in this sample may be carry-over from other donors' samples. V and J are TRBV3-1 and TRBJ1-1, with 9 nucleotides matching TRBD1. This specimen was whole blood, taken in connection with sensitization to the hapten diphenylcyclopropenone (DPC). The CDR3 DNA sequence: TGTGCCAGCAGCCGGGACAGGGTACGGACTGAAGCTTTCTTT. It yields the protein CASSRDRVRTEAFF.